The present entry profiles one TCR beta chain with its context. Its antigen is as yet unknown. The sample belongs to a study of cytomegalovirus exposure and HLA in healthy donors. General study findings and limits: Association of a missense DCLRE1C variant with TCR beta V- and J-gene trimming was reported in a later analysis.

The ends were cut back, 4 bases at V and 8 bases at J, with 12 bases in the middle. Germline CDR1 SGHDT, CDR2 YYEEEE. CDR3 length: 12 amino acids. This PCR relied on a set of 60 Vbeta primers and 13 Jbeta primers. Profiled with immunoSEQ multiplex PCR; TCRdb holds only in-frame clones, not every one. The sample's table shows around 97,000 clones. J is TRBJ1-2 and V is TRBV5-6; weak D call: TRBD1 (5 bases). Sequenced: PBMCs. The receptor was derived from a man aged 40-49 years in good health and CMV-seronegative. The CDR3 nucleotides read TGTGCCAGCAGCGACGGGGGATGGGGCTACACCTTC. It is translated as CASSDGGWGYTF.